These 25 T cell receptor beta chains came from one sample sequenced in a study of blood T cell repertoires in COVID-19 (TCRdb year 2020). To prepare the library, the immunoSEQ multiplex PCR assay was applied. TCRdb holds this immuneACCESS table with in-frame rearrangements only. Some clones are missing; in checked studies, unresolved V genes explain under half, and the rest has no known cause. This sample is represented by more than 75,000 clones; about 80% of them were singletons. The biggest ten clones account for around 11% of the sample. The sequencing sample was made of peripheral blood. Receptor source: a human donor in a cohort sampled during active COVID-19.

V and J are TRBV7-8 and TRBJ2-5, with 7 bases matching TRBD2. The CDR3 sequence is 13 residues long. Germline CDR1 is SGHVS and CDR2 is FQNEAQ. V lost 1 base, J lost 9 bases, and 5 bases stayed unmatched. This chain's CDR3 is CASSLDPGGAQYF. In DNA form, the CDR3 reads TGTGCCAGCAGCTTAGATCCGGGAGGTGCCCAGTACTTC.

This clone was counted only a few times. This chain's CDR3 is CASSKDPSGRAVETQYF. Here the CDR3 DNA reads TGTGCCAGCAGCAAAGACCCTAGCGGGAGGGCCGTAGAGACCCAGTACTTC. The genes are TRBV21-1 and TRBJ2-5; TRBD2 is taken as the D call from the table, unchecked against the DNA. TRBV21-1 is flagged as a pseudogene. The CDR3 contains 17 residues.

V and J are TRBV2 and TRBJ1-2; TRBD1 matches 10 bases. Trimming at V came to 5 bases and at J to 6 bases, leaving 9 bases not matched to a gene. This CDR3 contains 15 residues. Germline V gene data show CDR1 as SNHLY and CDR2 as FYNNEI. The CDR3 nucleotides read TGTGCCAGCAGTCGGGACAGGGGACGAGTGGATGGCTACACCTTC. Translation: CASSRDRGRVDGYTF.

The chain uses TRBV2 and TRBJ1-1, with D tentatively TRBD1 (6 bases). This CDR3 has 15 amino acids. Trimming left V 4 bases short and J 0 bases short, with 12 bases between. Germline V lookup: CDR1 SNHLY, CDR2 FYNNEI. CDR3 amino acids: CASSGGEGVNTEAFF. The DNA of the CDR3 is TGTGCCAGCAGTGGGGGGGAGGGGGTGAACACTGAAGCTTTCTTT.

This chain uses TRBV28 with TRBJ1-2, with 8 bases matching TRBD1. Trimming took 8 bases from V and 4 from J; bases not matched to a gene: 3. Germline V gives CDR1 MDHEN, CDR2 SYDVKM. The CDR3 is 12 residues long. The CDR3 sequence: CASGDRGYGYTF. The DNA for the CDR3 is TGTGCCAGCGGTGACAGGGGCTATGGCTACACCTTC.

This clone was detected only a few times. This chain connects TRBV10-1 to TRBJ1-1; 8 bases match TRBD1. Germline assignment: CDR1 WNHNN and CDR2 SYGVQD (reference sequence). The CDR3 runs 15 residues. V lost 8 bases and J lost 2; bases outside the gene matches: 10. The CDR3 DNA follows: TGCGCCAGCCGCAGGGCCAGGGGGCGAAACACTGAAGCTTTCTTT. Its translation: CASRRARGRNTEAFF.

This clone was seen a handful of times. The CDR3, as DNA: TGTGCCAGCAGCGCCGTCGGGAGTAGATCGGGGGAGCTGTTTTTT. Translating gives CASSAVGSRSGELFF. This sequence joins TRBV9 and TRBJ2-2, with a tentative D call TRBD2 (6 bases). CDR3 length equals 15 residues. Germline V gives CDR1 SGDLS, CDR2 YYNGEE. Trimming pared 3 bases from V and 8 bases from J, leaving 17 bases between.

The CDR3 here is CASSPGGQGGGYGYTF. In DNA form, the CDR3 reads TGCGCCAGCAGCCCTGGTGGACAGGGGGGTGGCTATGGCTACACCTTC. This sequence joins TRBV5-1 and TRBJ1-2; 10 bases match TRBD1. Germline V gene data show CDR1 as SGHRS and CDR2 as YFSETQ. The CDR3 extends over 16 amino acids. The J segment lost 4 bases and the V segment lost 4 bases, leaving 10 bases of the junction unmatched.

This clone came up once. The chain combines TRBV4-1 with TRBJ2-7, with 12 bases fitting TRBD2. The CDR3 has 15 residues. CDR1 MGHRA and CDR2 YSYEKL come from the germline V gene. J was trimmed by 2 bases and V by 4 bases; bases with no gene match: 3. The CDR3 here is CASSPSGRGAYEQYF. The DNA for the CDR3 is TGCGCCAGCAGCCCTAGCGGGAGGGGGGCCTACGAGCAGTACTTC.

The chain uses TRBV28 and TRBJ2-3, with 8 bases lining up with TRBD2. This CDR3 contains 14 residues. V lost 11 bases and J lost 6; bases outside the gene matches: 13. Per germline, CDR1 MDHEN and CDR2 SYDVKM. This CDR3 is CASMGSGRPDTQYF. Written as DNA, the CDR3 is TGTGCCTCGATGGGGAGCGGGAGACCGGATACGCAGTATTTT.

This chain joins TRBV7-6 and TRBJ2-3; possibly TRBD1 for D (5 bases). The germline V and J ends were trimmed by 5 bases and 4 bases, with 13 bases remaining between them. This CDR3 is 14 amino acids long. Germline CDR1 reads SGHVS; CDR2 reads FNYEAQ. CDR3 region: CASSPFRVADTQYF. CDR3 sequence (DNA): TGTGCCAGCAGCCCTTTCAGGGTTGCAGATACGCAGTATTTT.

The CDR3 region is CATSTLRGARETQYF. The CDR3 nucleotides read TGTGCCACCAGCACTCTTCGGGGGGCGCGGGAGACCCAGTACTTC. The chain has TRBV15 and TRBJ2-5; TRBD2 is a possible D gene (7 bases). Per the germline V gene, CDR1 is LNHNV and CDR2 is YYDKDF (reference sequence). V was pared by 4 bases and J by 5 bases, with 17 bases between. The CDR3 is made up of 15 amino acids.

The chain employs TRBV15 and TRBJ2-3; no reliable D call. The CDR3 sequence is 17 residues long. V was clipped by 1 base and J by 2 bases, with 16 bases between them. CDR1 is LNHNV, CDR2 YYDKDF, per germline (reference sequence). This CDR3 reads CATSRGSSSGVTDTQYF. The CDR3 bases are TGTGCCACCAGCAGAGGGTCGTCGAGTGGAGTCACAGATACGCAGTATTTT.

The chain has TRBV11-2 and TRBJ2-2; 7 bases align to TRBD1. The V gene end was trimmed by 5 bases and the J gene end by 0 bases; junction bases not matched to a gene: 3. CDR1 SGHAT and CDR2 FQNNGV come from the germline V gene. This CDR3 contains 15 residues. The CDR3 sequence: CASSLGQANTGELFF. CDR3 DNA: TGTGCCAGCAGCCTAGGACAGGCGAACACCGGGGAGCTGTTTTTT.

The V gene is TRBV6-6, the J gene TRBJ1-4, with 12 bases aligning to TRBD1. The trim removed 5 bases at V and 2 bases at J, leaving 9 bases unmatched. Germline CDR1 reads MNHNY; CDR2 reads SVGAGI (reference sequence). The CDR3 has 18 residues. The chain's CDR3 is CASSRTGTGGRTNEKLFF. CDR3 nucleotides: TGTGCCAGCAGTCGGACCGGGACAGGGGGCCGGACTAATGAAAAACTGTTTTTT.

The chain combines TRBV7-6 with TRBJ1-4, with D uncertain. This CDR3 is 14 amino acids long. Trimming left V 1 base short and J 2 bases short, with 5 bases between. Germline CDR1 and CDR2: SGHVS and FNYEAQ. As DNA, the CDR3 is TGTGCCAGCAGCTTAGACAGTACTAATGAAAAACTGTTTTTT. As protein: CASSLDSTNEKLFF.

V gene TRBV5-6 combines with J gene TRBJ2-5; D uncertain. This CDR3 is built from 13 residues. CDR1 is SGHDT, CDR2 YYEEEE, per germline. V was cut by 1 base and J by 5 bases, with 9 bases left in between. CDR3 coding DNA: TGTGCCAGCAGCTTGAACAGCCGGGAGACCCAGTACTTC. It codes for CASSLNSRETQYF.

The CDR3 spells CATGVDRATEAFF. The CDR3 coding sequence is TGTGCCACGGGGGTTGACAGGGCCACTGAAGCTTTCTTT. This rearrangement joins TRBV10-3 to TRBJ1-1, with TRBD1 matching 7 bases. V dropped 10 bases and J dropped 4; count of bases not matched to a gene: 9. The CDR3 consists of 13 residues. The germline CDR1 and CDR2 sequences are ENHRY and SYGVKD.

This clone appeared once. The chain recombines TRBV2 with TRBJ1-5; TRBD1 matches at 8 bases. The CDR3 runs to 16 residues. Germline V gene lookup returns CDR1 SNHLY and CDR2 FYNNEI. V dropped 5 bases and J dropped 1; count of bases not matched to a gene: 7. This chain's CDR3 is CASSKGQGGSNQPQHF. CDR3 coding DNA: TGTGCCAGCAGTAAAGGACAGGGCGGCAGCAATCAGCCCCAGCATTTT.

The DNA for the CDR3 is TGTGCCAGCAGTTTTGAAGGGAGGGGGGCCAACGTCCTGACTTTC. Translation: CASSFEGRGANVLTF. The chain joins TRBV6-5 to TRBJ2-6; weak D call: TRBD2 (6 bases). The V gene lost 4 bases and the J gene lost 4 bases, with 11 bases spanning the gap. The CDR3 runs 15 residues. CDR1 and CDR2 from the germline V gene are MNHEY and SVGAGI.

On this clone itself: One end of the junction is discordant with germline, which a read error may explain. This chain's CDR3 is CSVGKARTGGSHEQYF. The CDR3 DNA follows: TGCAGCGTTGGTAAGGCTAGGACAGGGGGCTCCCACGAGCAGTACTTC. The chain joins TRBV29-1 to TRBJ2-7, with 11 bases fitting TRBD1. CDR1 is SQVTM and CDR2 is ANQGSEA in the germline V gene. The CDR3 has 16 residues.

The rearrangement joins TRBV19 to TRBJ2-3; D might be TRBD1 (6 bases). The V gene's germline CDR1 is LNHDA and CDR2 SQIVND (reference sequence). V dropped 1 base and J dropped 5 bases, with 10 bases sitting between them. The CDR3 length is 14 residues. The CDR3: CASSIVQGRDTQYF. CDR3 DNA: TGTGCCAGTAGTATAGTACAGGGCAGAGATACGCAGTATTTT. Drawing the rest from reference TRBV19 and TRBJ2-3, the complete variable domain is DGGITQSPKYLFRKEGQNVTLSCEQNLNHDAMYWYRQDPGQGLRLIYYSQIVNDFQKGDIAEGYSVSREKKESFPLTVTSAQKNPTAFYLCASSIVQGRDTQYFGPGTRLTVL.

The CDR3 DNA follows: TGCGCCAGCAGCTTGGGGACAGGGGTTTACGAGCAGTACTTC. It yields the protein CASSLGTGVYEQYF. This chain joins TRBV5-1 and TRBJ2-7; 9 bases match TRBD1. With 0 bases clipped from V and 4 bases from J, the junction kept 2 bases outside the gene matches. The CDR3 loop spans 14 amino acids. CDR1 SGHRS and CDR2 YFSETQ come from the germline V gene.

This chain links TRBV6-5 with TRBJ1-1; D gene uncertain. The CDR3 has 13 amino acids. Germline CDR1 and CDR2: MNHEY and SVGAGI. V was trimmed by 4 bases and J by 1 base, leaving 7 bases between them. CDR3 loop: CASSSTSNTEAFF. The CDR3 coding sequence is TGTGCCAGCAGTTCGACATCGAACACTGAAGCTTTCTTT.

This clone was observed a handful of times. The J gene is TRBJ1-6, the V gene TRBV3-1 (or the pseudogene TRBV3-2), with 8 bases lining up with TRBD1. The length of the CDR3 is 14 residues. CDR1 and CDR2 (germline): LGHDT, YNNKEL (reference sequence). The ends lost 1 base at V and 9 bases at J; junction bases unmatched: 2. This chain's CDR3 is CASSQVGTGSPLHF. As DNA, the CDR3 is TGTGCCAGCAGCCAAGTAGGGACAGGTTCACCCCTCCACTTT.